This T cell receptor beta chain was profiled in a study of coeliac disease. Broader study findings: Intraepithelial and lamina propria fractions were not highly pure, so cross-contamination was possible. Published gliadin-specific TRB sequences appeared in 9 of 18 coeliac samples, 1 of 6 controls.

Concerning this clone itself: Its specificity is not known. The junction departs from germline at one end; a sequencing error may be responsible.

Measured with immunoSEQ multiplex PCR; TCRdb has only the in-frame clones, and not every one. Here the sample spans 8,000 to 10,000 clones, roughly 71% being singletons. The CDR3 totals 14 residues. From germline, CDR1 is MDHEN and CDR2 SYDVKM. This TCR was sampled from a woman in her sixties with celiac disease. The rearrangement uses TRBV28 and TRBJ2-4; 7 nucleotides agree with TRBD1. Sequenced material: lamina propria lymphocytes from the gut. DNA for the CDR3: TGTGCTAGCAGGCCCGGGACAGTGGTAAACATTCAGTACTTC. Its protein is CASRPGTVVNIQYF.